In its sample, the clone carrying this T cell receptor beta chain was seen once. Its antigen remains unidentified. The data stem from a study of T cell responses to AZD1222 COVID-19 vaccine. Pooling was applied to second doses at about 4 or about 12 weeks. Generated by immunoSEQ multiplex PCR, the TCRdb table keeps only in-frame clones and is missing some. The table records some 200,000 clones, roughly 92% of them present only once. Notes on the study in general: Vaccination with two AZD1222 doses was followed by a rise in Spike-specific TCR breadth and depth.

The material sequenced was peripheral blood, taken 28 days after the second AZD1222 dose. This TCR was recovered from an adult who received the AZD1222 COVID-19 vaccine.

The CDR3 DNA reads TGTGCCAGCAGCCTCGGACAGGGGATGAACGAGCAGTACTTC. It encodes CASSLGQGMNEQYF. The chain links TRBV7-9 to TRBJ2-7; 9 nucleotides line up with TRBD1. The V segment lost 5 bases and the J segment 5 bases; nucleotides outside the gene matches: 7. Germline CDR1 reads SEHNR; CDR2 reads FQNEAQ (reference sequence). The CDR3 runs to 14 residues.